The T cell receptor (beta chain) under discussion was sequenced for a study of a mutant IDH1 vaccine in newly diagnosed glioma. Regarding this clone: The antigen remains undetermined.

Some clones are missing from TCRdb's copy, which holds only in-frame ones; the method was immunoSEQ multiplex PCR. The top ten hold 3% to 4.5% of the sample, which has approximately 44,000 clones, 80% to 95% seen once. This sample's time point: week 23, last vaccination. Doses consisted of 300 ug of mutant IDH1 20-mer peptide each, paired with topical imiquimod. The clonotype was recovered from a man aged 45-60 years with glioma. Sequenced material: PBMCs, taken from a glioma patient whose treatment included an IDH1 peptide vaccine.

CDR3 nucleotide sequence: TGCGCCAGCAGCTTGGCCGGCGGATCCTTCCAAGAGACCCAGTACTTC. Translation gives CASSLAGGSFQETQYF. The chain has TRBV5-1 and TRBJ2-5; D unresolved. Germline assignment: CDR1 SGHRS and CDR2 YFSETQ. V lost 0 bases, J lost 1 base, and 13 bases lay in between. This CDR3 is 16 amino acids long.